Below, 14 T cell receptor beta chains from the same sample are listed, as sequenced in a study of CD8+ T cells in alopecia areata. Isolated RNA was reverse transcribed into cDNA used as the sequencing template. The data were produced by immunoSEQ multiplex PCR, yet TCRdb's version contains in-frame clones alone and is incomplete. Among 45,000 to 70,000 clones listed, 95% to 97% were seen once. Sequencing used CD8+ T cells sorted from blood, obtained at week 0. The receptors here all came from a human donor with alopecia areata.

The V gene is TRBV27, the J gene TRBJ1-5; weak D call: TRBD1 (6 bases). The V end was cut by 8 bases, the J end by 0 bases, with 14 bases between. The CDR3 extends over 15 amino acids. Per germline, CDR1 MNHEY and CDR2 SMNVEV (reference sequence). DNA of the CDR3: TGTGCCAGCGCACAGGGAACTTATAGCAATCAGCCCCAGCATTTT. It codes for CASAQGTYSNQPQHF.

The CDR3 DNA sequence: TGTGCCAGCAGCTATGGGACTTTAGTTGGCGAGCAGTACTTC. Translating it yields CASSYGTLVGEQYF. The chain employs TRBV7-2 and TRBJ2-7; maybe TRBD2 (6 bases). The germline CDR1 and CDR2 sequences are SGHTA and FQGNSA. The CDR3 contains 14 residues. Deletions cut 4 bases from V and 6 bases from J, with 16 bases between.

The genes are TRBV2 and TRBJ2-1; 7 nucleotides agree with TRBD2. J lost 7 bases, V lost 4 bases, and 7 bases had no gene match. CDR3 size: 14 residues. Germline values: CDR1 SNHLY, CDR2 FYNNEI. For the CDR3, the DNA is TGTGCCAGCAGTGGGATTTTACTAGCGAATGAGCAGTTCTTC. This translates into CASSGILLANEQFF.

The rearrangement joins TRBV4-3 to TRBJ2-3, with a tentative D call TRBD2 (6 bases). CDR3 size: 17 residues. Germline V CDR1 and CDR2: LGHNA, YSLEER. Trimming removed 4 bases from V and 1 base from J, with 18 bases in between. Written as DNA, the CDR3 is TGCGCCAGCAGCCCTCTCCCGGGCGGGGTCGGCACAGATACGCAGTATTTT. This encodes CASSPLPGGVGTDTQYF.

The V gene is TRBV7-9, the J gene TRBJ2-7; D gene uncertain. The germline gives CDR1 SEHNR, CDR2 FQNEAQ (reference sequence). With 1 base removed from V and 0 bases from J, the gap between germline ends came to 10 bases. The CDR3 spans 15 residues. The CDR3 sequence is CASSLGISGSYEQYF. The CDR3 DNA is TGTGCCAGCAGCTTAGGTATTTCTGGCTCCTACGAGCAGTACTTC.

The chain links TRBV30 to TRBJ2-7; possibly TRBD1 for D (8 bases). Germline CDR1 is GTSNPN and CDR2 is SVGIG (reference sequence). The CDR3 length is 14 residues. The V end was cut by 3 bases, the J end by 6 bases, with 18 bases between. The CDR3 sequence is CAWSQTGGASEQYF. The CDR3 coding sequence is TGTGCCTGGAGCCAAACAGGGGGGGCCTCCGAGCAGTACTTC.

The rearrangement joins TRBV6-1 to TRBJ2-7; TRBD1 agrees at 7 bases. Germline V gives CDR1 MNHNS, CDR2 SASEGT. The CDR3 is made up of 14 amino acids. V lost 2 bases and J lost 7; bases outside the gene matches: 8. The chain's CDR3 is CASSEWDSRPEQYF. The CDR3 DNA is TGTGCCAGCAGTGAATGGGACAGCAGGCCAGAGCAGTACTTC.

The rearrangement joins TRBV6-5 to TRBJ1-2; D may be TRBD1 (6 bases). Germline values: CDR1 MNHEY, CDR2 SVGAGI. The CDR3 has 14 residues. V dropped 6 bases and J dropped 2 bases, with 13 bases sitting between them. The CDR3, as DNA: TGTGCCAGCAGAAGGAGGACAGAAAACTATGGCTACACCTTC. This translates into CASRRRTENYGYTF.

J is TRBJ2-7 and V is TRBV4-1; 11 bases line up with TRBD1. The V gene's germline CDR1 is MGHRA and CDR2 YSYEKL. V shed 3 bases, J shed 5 bases, and the junction held 6 bases outside the gene matches. CDR3 length: 15 amino acids. CDR3 DNA: TGCGCCAGCAGCCACCGGGGACAGGGGGGCGACGAGCAGTACTTC. It is translated as CASSHRGQGGDEQYF.

This chain joins TRBV27 and TRBJ2-1; D perhaps matches TRBD1 (6 bases). This CDR3 contains 14 residues. The V end lost 1 base, the J end lost 8 bases, and 12 bases lay between the germline ends. The germline CDR1 and CDR2 sequences are MNHEY and SMNVEV (reference sequence). Here the CDR3 reads CASSLYRASYEQFF. CDR3 nucleotide sequence: TGTGCCAGCAGTTTATACAGGGCTAGCTATGAGCAGTTCTTC.

The rearrangement links TRBV4-1 to TRBJ1-5; D unclear. Trimming removed 0 bases from V and 7 bases from J, with 13 bases in between. CDR3 length: 15 residues. Germline CDR1 reads MGHRA; CDR2 reads YSYEKL. This CDR3 reads CASSQDSTGRQPQHF. Here the CDR3 DNA reads TGCGCCAGCAGCCAAGACTCCACCGGGAGACAGCCCCAGCATTTT.

The J gene is TRBJ2-7, the V gene TRBV4-1; 8 bases are a match to TRBD1. In germline, CDR1 is MGHRA, CDR2 YSYEKL. CDR3 length: 14 amino acids. Losses at the gene ends were 4 bases for V and 6 bases for J; bases not matched to a gene: 8. The CDR3 bases are TGCGCCAGCAGCCTAGGACAGGGATTAAGCGAGCAGTACTTC. Amino acids: CASSLGQGLSEQYF.

The chain employs TRBV9 and TRBJ2-3; D unclear. Germline CDR1 SGDLS, CDR2 YYNGEE. Trimming took 3 bases from V and 5 from J, leaving 7 bases between them. The CDR3 is made up of 12 amino acids. In DNA, the CDR3 is TGTGCCAGCAGCGCGTCAGTAGATACGCAGTATTTT. This codes for CASSASVDTQYF.

V is TRBV5-1 and J is TRBJ2-1; 14 bases agree with TRBD2. V shed 6 bases and J 1 base; nucleotides not matched to a gene: 3. CDR3 length: 16 amino acids. Germline loops: CDR1 SGHRS, CDR2 YFSETQ. The CDR3 region has the DNA TGCGCCAGCACGGGACTAGCGGGGGAATCCTACAATGAGCAGTTCTTC. Protein: CASTGLAGESYNEQFF.